One TCR beta chain is described in this entry. Relative to the germline gene, one junction end is altered; a read error may explain this. These data come from a study of tumor-infiltrating lymphocytes in primary liver carcinoma. This CDR3 spans 17 amino acids. Germline V gene sequence: CDR1 SGHDT, CDR2 YYEEEE. Production of TCR beta cDNA used 500 ng total RNA together with a constant-region primer. A slightly modified ARM-PCR protocol with three nested multiplex PCR rounds produced these TCR beta libraries. Amplification in the first two PCR rounds was performed using TRBV1-TRBV30 forward primers and a C-beta reverse primer for 10 cycles each. TCRdb re-analysed the multiplex PCR reads in MiXCR, keeping a single row per CDR3 protein. The sample includes 90,000 to 150,000 distinct CDR3 sequences, nearly 70% of them seen just once. Extraction of RNA together with DNA used roughly 19-31 mg of unsorted bulk tissue.

Material for sequencing was tumor-adjacent normal liver tissue. This TCR derives from an older woman with primary liver carcinoma and hepatitis B virus infection. The chain links TRBV5-6 to TRBJ2-1; 8 bases fit TRBD2. CDR3 protein: CASSPRGGVSVLNEQFF. The DNA of the CDR3 is TGTGCCAGCAGCCCCCGGGGGGGGGTATCTGTCCTCAATGAACAGTTCTTC.